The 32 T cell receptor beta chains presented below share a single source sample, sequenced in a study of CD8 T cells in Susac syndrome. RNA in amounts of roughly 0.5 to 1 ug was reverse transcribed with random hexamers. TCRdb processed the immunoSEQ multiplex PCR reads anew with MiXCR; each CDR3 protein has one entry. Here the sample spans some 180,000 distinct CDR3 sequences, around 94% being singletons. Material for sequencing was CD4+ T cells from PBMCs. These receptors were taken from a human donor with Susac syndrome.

The CDR3, as DNA: TGTGCCAGCCCGCTAGCGGGAGGGCCCTATGAGCAGTTCTTC. Amino acids: CASPLAGGPYEQFF. The rearrangement uses TRBV6-2 or TRBV6-3 and TRBJ2-1; TRBD2 agrees at 12 bases. This CDR3 is built from 14 residues. V shed 8 bases, J shed 8 bases, and the junction held 7 bases outside the gene matches. Germline values: CDR1 MNHEY, CDR2 SVGEGT.

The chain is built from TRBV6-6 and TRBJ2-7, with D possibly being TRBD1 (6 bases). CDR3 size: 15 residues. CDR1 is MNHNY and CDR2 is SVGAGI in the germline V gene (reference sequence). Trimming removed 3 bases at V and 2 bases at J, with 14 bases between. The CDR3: CASSYRGTRTYEQYF. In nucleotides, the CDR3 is TGTGCCAGCAGTTATAGGGGGACGAGGACCTACGAGCAGTACTTC.

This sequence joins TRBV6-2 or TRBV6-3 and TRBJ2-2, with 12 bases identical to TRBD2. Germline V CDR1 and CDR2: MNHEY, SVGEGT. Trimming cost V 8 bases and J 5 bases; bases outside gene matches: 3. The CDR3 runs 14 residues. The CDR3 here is CASLTSGRTGELFF. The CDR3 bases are TGTGCCAGCCTGACTAGCGGGAGAACCGGGGAGCTGTTTTTT.

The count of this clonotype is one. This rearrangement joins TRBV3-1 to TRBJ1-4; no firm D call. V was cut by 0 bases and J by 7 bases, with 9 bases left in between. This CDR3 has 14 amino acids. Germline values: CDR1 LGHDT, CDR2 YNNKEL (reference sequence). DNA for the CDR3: TGTGCCAGCAGCCAAGATAGTAAAAGTGAAAAACTGTTTTTT. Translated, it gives CASSQDSKSEKLFF.

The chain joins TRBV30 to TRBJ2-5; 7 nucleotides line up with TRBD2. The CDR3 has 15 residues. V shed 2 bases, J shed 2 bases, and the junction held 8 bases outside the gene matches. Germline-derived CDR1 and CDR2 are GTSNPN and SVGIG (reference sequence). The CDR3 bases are TGTGCCTGGAGTTCGACAAGCGGGAAACAAGAGACCCAGTACTTC. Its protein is CAWSSTSGKQETQYF.

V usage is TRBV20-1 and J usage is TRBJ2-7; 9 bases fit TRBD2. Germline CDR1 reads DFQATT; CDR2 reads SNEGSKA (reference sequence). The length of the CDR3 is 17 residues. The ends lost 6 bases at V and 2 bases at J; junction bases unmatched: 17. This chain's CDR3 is CSARHSGPSGTAYEQYF. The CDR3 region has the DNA TGCAGTGCCCGTCACTCGGGGCCTAGCGGGACCGCCTACGAGCAGTACTTC.

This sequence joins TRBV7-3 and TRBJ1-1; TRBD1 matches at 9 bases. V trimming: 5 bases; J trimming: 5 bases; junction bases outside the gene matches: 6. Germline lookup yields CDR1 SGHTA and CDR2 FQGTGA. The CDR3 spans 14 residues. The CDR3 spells CASSGQGPGTEAFF. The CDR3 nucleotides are TGTGCCAGCAGCGGACAGGGGCCGGGGACTGAAGCTTTCTTT.

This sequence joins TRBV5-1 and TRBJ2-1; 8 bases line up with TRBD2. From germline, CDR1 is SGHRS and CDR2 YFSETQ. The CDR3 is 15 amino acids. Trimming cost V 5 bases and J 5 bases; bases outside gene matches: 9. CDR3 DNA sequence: TGCGCCAGCAGATCAGTAGCGGGGCTGAACAATGAGCAGTTCTTC. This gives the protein CASRSVAGLNNEQFF. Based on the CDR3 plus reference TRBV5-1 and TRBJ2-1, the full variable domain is KAGVTQTPRYLIKTRGQQVTLSCSPISGHRSVSWYQQTPGQGLQFLFEYFSETQRNKGNFPGRFSGRQFSNSRSEMNVSTLELGDSALYLCASRSVAGLNNEQFFGPGTRLTVL.

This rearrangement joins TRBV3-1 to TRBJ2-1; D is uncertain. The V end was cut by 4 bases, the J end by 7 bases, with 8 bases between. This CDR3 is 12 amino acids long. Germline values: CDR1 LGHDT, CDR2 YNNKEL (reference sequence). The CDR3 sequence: CASSRKENEQFF. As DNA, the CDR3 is TGTGCCAGCAGCCGGAAGGAGAATGAGCAGTTCTTC.

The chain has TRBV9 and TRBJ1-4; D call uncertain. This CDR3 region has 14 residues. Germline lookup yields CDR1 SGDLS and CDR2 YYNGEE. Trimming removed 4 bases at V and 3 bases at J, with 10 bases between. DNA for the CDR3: TGTGCCAGCAGCCCCCAGAAATCTAATGAAAAACTGTTTTTT. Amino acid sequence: CASSPQKSNEKLFF.

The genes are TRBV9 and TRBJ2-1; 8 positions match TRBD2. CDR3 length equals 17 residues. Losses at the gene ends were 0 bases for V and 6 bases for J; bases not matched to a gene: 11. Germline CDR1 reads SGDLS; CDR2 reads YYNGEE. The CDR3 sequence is CASSVDPRSGVGNEQFF. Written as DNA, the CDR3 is TGTGCCAGCAGCGTAGATCCCCGTAGCGGGGTGGGCAATGAGCAGTTCTTC. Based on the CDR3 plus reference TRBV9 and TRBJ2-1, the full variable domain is DSGVTQTPKHLITATGQRVTLRCSPRSGDLSVYWYQQSLDQGLQFLIQYYNGEERAKGNILERFSAQQFPDLHSELNLSSLELGDSALYFCASSVDPRSGVGNEQFFGPGTRLTVL.

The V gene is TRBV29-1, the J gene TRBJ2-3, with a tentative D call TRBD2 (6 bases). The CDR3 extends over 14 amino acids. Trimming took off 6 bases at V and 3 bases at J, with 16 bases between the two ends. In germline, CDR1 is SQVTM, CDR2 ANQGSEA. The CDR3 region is CSVRLASGTDTQYF. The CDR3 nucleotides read TGCAGCGTGCGGCTAGCGTCGGGTACAGATACGCAGTATTTT.

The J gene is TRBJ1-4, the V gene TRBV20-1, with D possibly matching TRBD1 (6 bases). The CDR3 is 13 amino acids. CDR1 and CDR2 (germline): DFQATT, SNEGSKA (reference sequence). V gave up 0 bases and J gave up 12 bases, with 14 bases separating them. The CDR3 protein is CSARETGFGELFF. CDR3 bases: TGCAGTGCTAGAGAAACAGGGTTCGGGGAACTGTTTTTT.

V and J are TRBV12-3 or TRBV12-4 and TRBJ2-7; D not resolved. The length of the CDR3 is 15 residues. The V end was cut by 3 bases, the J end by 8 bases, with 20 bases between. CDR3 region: CASSFVGGPTIQQYF. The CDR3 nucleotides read TGTGCCAGCAGTTTCGTGGGCGGACCTACGATTCAGCAGTACTTC.

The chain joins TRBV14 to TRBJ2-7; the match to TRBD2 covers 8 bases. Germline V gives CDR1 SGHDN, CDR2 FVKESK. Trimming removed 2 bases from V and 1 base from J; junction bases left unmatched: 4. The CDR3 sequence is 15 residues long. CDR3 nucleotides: TGTGCCAGCAGCCAATCAGCGGGAGTATCCTACGAGCAGTACTTC. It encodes CASSQSAGVSYEQYF.

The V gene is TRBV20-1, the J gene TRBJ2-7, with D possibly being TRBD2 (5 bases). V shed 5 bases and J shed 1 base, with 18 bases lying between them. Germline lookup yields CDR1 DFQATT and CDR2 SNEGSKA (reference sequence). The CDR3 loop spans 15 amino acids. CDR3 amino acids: CSALSGIPGSYEQYF. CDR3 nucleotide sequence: TGCAGTGCTTTATCCGGGATCCCTGGTTCCTACGAGCAGTACTTC.

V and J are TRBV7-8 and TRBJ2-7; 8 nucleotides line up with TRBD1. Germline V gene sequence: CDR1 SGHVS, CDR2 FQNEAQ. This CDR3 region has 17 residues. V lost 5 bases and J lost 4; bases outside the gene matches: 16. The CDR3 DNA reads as TGTGCCAGCAGCCTCTCCTTCCGGGACAGGAGGCGATACGAGCAGTACTTC. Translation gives CASSLSFRDRRRYEQYF.

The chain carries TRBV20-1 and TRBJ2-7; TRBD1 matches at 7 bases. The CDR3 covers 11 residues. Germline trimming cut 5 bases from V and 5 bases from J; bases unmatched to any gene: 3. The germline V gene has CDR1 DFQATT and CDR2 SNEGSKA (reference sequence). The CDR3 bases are TGCAGTGCTGAACAGGGGAACGAGCAGTACTTC. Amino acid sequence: CSAEQGNEQYF.

CDR3 in amino acids: CATSDRSTGYGYTF. For the CDR3, the DNA is TGTGCCACCAGTGACCGATCGACAGGGTATGGCTACACCTTC. The J gene is TRBJ1-2, the V gene TRBV24-1, with 7 bases lining up with TRBD1. Germline CDR1 is KGHDR and CDR2 is SFDVKD. The length of the CDR3 is 14 residues. V shed 4 bases, J shed 5 bases, and the junction held 6 bases outside the gene matches.

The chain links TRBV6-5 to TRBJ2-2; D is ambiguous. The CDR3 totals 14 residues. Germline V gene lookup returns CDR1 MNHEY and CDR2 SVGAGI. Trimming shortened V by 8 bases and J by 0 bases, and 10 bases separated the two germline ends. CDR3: CASLSMPNTGELFF. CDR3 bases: TGTGCCAGCCTTTCTATGCCGAACACCGGGGAGCTGTTTTTT.

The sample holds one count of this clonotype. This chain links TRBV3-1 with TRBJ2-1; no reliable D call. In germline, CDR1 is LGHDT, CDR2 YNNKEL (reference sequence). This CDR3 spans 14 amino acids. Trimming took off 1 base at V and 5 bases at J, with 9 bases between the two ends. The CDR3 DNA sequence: TGTGCCAGCAGCCAAGGCAGGAACAACAATGAGCAGTTCTTC. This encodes CASSQGRNNNEQFF.

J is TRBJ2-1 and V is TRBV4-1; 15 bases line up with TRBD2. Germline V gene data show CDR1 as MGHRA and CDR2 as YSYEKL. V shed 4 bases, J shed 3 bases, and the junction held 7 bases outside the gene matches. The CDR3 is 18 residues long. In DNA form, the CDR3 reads TGCGCCAGCAGCCCCCCCGGGACTAGCGGGAGGAACTACAATGAGCAGTTCTTC. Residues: CASSPPGTSGRNYNEQFF.

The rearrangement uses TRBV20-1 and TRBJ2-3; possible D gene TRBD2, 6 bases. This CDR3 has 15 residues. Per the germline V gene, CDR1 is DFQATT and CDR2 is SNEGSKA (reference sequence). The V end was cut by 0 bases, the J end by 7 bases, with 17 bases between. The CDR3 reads CSARDRLAPTHTQYF. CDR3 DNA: TGCAGTGCTAGAGATCGCCTAGCGCCGACTCATACGCAGTATTTT.

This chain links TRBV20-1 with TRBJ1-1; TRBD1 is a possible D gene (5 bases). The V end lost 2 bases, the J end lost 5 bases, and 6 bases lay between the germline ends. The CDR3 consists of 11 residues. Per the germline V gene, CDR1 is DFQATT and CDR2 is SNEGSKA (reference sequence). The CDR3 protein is CSARWGTEAFF. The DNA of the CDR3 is TGCAGTGCTAGATGGGGGACTGAAGCTTTCTTT.

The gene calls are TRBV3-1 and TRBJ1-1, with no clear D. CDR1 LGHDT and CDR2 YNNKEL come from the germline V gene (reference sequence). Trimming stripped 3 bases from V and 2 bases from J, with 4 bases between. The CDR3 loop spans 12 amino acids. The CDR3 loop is CASSHLNTEAFF. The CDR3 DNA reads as TGTGCCAGCAGCCATTTAAACACTGAAGCTTTCTTT.

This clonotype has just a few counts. As DNA, the CDR3 is TGCGCCAGCAGCGGCCAGGGGGCTCAAGAGACCCAGTACTTC. Protein product: CASSGQGAQETQYF. This rearrangement joins TRBV5-1 to TRBJ2-5; the match to TRBD1 covers 8 bases. Germline V CDR1 and CDR2: SGHRS, YFSETQ. V shed 4 bases and J 2 bases; nucleotides not matched to a gene: 4. The CDR3 length is 14 residues.

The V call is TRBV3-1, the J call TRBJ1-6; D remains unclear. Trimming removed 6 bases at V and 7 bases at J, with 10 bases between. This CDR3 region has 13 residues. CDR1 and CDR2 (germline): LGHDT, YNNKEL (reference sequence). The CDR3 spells CASSPIRNSPLHF. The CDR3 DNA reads TGTGCCAGCAGTCCGATCAGGAATTCACCCCTCCACTTT.

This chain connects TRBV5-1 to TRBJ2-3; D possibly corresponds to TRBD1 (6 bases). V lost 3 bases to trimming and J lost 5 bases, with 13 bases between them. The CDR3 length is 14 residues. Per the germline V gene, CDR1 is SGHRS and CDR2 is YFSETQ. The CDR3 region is CASSWQGRKDTQYF. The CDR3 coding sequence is TGCGCCAGCAGCTGGCAGGGGCGGAAAGATACGCAGTATTTT.

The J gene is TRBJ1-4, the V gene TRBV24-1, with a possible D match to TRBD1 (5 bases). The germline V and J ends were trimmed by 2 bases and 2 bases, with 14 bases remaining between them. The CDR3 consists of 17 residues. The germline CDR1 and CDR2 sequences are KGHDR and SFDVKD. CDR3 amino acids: CATSDWGRGDTNEKLFF. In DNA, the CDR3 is TGTGCCACCAGTGATTGGGGAAGGGGAGATACTAATGAAAAACTGTTTTTT.

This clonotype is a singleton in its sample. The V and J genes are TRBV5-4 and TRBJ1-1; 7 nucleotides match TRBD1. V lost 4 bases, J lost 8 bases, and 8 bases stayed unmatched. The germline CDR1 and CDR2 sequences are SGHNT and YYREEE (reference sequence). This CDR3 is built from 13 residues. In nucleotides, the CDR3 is TGTGCCAGCAGCATGTGGACAGGTTCCGAAGCTTTCTTT. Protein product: CASSMWTGSEAFF. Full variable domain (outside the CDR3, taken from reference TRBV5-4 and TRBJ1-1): ETGVTQSPTHLIKTRGQQVTLRCSSQSGHNTVSWYQQALGQGPQFIFQYYREEENGRGNFPPRFSGLQFPNYSSELNVNALELDDSALYLCASSMWTGSEAFFGQGTRLTVV.

CDR3 residues: CASSRDGSYGYTF. As DNA, the CDR3 is TGTGCCAGCAGCCGCGACGGCAGCTATGGCTACACCTTC. The chain combines TRBV5-4 with TRBJ1-2; D remains unclear. V was clipped by 4 bases and J by 4 bases, with 11 bases between them. The CDR3 length is 13 residues. Germline CDR1 and CDR2: SGHNT and YYREEE (reference sequence).

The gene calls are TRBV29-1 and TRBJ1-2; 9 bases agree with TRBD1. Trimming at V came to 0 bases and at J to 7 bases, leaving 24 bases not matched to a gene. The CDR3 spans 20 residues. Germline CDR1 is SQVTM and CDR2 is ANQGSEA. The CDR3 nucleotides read TGCAGCGTTGAAGATCTGACAGGGGGACATGAAGGACGAATATCCGGTGGCTACACCTTC. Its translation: CSVEDLTGGHEGRISGGYTF. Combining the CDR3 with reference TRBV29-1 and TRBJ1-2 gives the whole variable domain SAVISQKPSRDICQRGTSLTIQCQVDSQVTMMFWYRQQPGQSLTLIATANQGSEATYESGFVIDKFPISRPNLTFSTLTVSNMSPEDSSIYLCSVEDLTGGHEGRISGGYTFGSGTRLTVV.